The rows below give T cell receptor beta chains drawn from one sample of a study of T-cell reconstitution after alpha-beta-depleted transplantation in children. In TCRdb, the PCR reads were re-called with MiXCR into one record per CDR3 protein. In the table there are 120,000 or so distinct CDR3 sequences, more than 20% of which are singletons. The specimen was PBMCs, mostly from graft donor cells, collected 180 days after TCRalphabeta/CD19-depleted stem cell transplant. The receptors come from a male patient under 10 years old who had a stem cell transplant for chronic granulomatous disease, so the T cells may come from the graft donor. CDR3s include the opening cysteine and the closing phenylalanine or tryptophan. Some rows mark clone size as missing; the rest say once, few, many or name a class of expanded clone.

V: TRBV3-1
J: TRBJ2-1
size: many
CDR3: CASSPDSVRYNEQFF

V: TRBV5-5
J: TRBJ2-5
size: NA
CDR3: CASSLVPGTSSLETQYF

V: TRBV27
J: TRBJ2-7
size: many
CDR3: CASRPGATYEQYF

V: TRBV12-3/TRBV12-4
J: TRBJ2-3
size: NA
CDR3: CDSSLWQAHSTDTQYF

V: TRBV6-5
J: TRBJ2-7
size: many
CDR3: CASSYRRIGQGPYEQYF

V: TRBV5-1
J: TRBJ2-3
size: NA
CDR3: CASSLRTGDTDTQYF

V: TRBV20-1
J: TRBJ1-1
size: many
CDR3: CSANRGDTEAFF

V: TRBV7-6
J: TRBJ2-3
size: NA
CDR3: CASSLNRASQADTQYF

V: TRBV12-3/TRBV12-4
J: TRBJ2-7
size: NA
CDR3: CASSPRGLAGGYEQYF

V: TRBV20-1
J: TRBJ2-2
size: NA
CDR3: CSARESGSGTGELFF

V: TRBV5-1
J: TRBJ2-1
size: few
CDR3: CASSLVGKQLNEQFF

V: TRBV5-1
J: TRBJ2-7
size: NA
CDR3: CARNASPASEQYF

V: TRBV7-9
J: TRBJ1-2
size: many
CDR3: CASSSLGWGTYYGYTF

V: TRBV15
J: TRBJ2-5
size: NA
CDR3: CATSRDIETQYF

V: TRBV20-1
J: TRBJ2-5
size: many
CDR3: CSARSMAAVDRVQETQYF

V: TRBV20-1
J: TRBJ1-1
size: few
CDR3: CSAQTQSTEAFF

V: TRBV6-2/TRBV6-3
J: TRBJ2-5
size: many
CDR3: CASSPGGRRFEKTQYF

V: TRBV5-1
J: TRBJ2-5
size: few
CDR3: CASSLAGWETQYF

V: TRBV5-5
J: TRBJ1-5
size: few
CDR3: CASSLGTEVQPQHF

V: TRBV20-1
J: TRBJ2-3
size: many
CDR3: CSARVPQTSTDTQYF

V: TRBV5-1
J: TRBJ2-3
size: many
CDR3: CASSPSGLITDTQYF

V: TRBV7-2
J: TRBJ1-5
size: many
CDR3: CASSPTGFSNQPQHF

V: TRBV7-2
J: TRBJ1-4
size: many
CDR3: CASSLEFRVNEKLFF

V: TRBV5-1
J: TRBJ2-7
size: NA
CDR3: CASSRDRDVYEQYF

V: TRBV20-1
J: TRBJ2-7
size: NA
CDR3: CSAPSSGLSYEQYF

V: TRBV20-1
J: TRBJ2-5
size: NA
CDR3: CNARGPSDRFQETQYF

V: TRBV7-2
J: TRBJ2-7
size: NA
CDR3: CASSSSVDSSYEQYF

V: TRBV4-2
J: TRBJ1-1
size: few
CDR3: CASSQDLGRANTEAFF

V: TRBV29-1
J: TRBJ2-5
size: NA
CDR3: CSVDEGVDYQETQYF